The following is a T cell receptor beta chain sequence with its context. No cognate antigen has been identified for it. Base qualities are not provided; no much larger clone lies one nucleotide away. The germline V gene (reference sequence) gives CDR1 as LNHDA and CDR2 as SQIVND. The CDR3 goes from the cysteine to the phenylalanine over 16 residues. The sequence is cut down to CDR3 DNA, 48 bases in frame from base 1. The junction shows trimming of 3 bases on V and 0 bases on J, plus 14 bases between the germline ends. The data derive from a study of T cell responses to AZD1222 COVID-19 vaccine (dated by TCRdb to about 2021). Some background on the complete study: Because spike-specific TCR depth and breadth did not differ between the two schedules, AZD1222 recipients who got a second dose at roughly 4 weeks were pooled with those who got a second dose at roughly 12 weeks. TCR sequencing was performed for over 230 trial participants, of whom about 200 were given two doses of AZD1222 and approximately 25 were given two doses of MenACWY control vaccine. Trial participants were enrolled by age into subgroups of 18-55, 56-69 and 70-plus years, and around 150, 28 and 57 TCR-sequenced participants, respectively, were included in these subgroups.

Study-level results and caveats: The 56-69-year group was small, and its depth increase did not reach significance, likely because of low power. After two AZD1222 doses, spike-specific TCR breadth and depth were significantly higher than at day 0 and than in MenACWY recipients. Conclusions about previously exposed vaccinees are limited because only six or seven AZD1222 recipients were SARS-CoV-2 seropositive at baseline. Reportedly, close to half of the unique spike-specific TCRs recognized epitopes lying outside the regions that are mutated in the B.1.351 and B.1.1.7 variants. Participants were mostly white British and included more females than males, and it was suggested by the authors that clonal diversity may have been underestimated. Because no samples from the day 14 peak response were available, repertoires could be characterized only after the peak T cell response. Vaccine-associated CD4 TCRs spanned the whole spike protein, with dominant responses in regions 160-218 and 743-854.

The sample's time point label is to be understood as: baseline before first vaccination. Vaccinee samples came from UK trials COV001 and COV002, including a single-blind randomized controlled phase 2/3 trial of AZD1222 (ChAdOx1 nCoV-19) in healthy adults. For TCRbeta chain sequencing, PBMC samples were collected from trial participants at day 0 and at day 28 after the second dose. The CDR3 regions of human TCRbeta chains were subjected to immunosequencing. Per the original workflow: Repertoire TCRs were matched against a reference library of SARS-CoV-2-specific TCRs generated with the MIRA antigen-specificity platform. Breadth was defined as the fraction of unique TCRs that were SARS-CoV-2-associated, and depth was defined as the fraction of total T cells that were SARS-CoV-2-associated. Each spike-specific TCR was assigned to its reactive spike region and to a CD4 or CD8 class using the MIRA data. Log10-transformed breadth and depth values were compared by one-way ANOVA with Sidak's multiple comparisons tests. Imported from immuneACCESS, the table was reduced by TCRdb to in-frame sequences with V and J called. These copies leave out some clones; in studies compared against another copy, an unresolved V gene accounts for under half, and the cause of the remainder is not known. That table gives V, J and clone size, and the DNA gave D and trimming. The sample table contains 150,000 to 180,000 clones; only one count was recorded for 90% of them. 15% to 20% of the sample belongs to the ten largest clones.

The sequence derives from an adult in good health. Sample: peripheral blood, taken on day 0 of AZD1222 vaccination. The V gene is TRBV19 and the J gene is TRBJ1-2, with no confident D gene call. The CDR3 here reads CASSILGQNSNYGYTF. The bases read TGTGCCAGTAGTATTTTAGGGCAGAATTCTAACTATGGCTACACCTTC.